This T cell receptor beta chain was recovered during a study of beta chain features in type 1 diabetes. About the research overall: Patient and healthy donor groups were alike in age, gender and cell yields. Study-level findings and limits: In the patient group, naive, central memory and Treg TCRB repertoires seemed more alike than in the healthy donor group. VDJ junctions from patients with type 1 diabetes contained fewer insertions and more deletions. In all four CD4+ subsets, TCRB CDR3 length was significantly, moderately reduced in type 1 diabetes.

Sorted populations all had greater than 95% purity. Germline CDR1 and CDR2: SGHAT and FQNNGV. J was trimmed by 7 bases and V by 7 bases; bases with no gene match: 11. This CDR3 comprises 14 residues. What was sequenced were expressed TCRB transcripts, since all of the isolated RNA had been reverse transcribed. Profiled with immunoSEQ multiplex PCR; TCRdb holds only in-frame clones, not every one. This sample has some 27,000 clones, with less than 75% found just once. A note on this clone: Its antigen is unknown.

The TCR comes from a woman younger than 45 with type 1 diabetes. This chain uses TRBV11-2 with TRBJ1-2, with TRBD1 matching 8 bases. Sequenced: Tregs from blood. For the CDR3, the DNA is TGTGCCAGCAAGACCCTAGACAGGGGAAGTGGCTACACCTTC. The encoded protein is CASKTLDRGSGYTF.